The rows below give T cell receptor beta chains drawn from one sample of a study of monozygotic twins with inflammatory bowel disease. Reprocessing the 5' RACE reads, TCRdb reports a single entry for every CDR3 protein and omits DNA. Its clone listing holds about 130,000 distinct CDR3 sequences. Sequencing was carried out using blood. These receptors were obtained from a human donor with ulcerative colitis or Crohn's disease, or a healthy co-twin of an affected twin (not recorded which). CDR3s include the opening cysteine and the closing phenylalanine or tryptophan.

CDR3 length	V gene	J gene	CDR3 protein
14	TRBV5-1	TRBJ2-3	CASSYDRPTDTQYF
11	TRBV2	TRBJ1-2	CASTPSGGYTF
15	TRBV28	TRBJ1-5	CASSTQGRGNQPQHF
16	TRBV24-1	TRBJ2-5	CATSDAGLAGGETQYF
14	TRBV6-1	TRBJ1-6	CASSSNRRPSPLHF
16	TRBV7-2	TRBJ1-4	CASSSPGTGDNEKLFF
14	TRBV5-1	TRBJ2-1	CASTYGTADNEQFF
13	TRBV4-3	TRBJ1-1	CASSQAGLSEAFF
15	TRBV4-2	TRBJ1-2	CASSQEKSTAYGYTF
15	TRBV12-3/TRBV12-4	TRBJ2-1	CASSFMVGSYNEQFF
15	TRBV20-1	TRBJ2-7	CSASLTGGYSYEQYF
15	TRBV24-1	TRBJ2-1	CATSAVAGGDNEQFF
13	TRBV28	TRBJ2-1	CASRNTGSNEQFF
14	TRBV7-8	TRBJ2-1	CASSPLAGGGVQFF
18	TRBV29-1	TRBJ2-7	CSVVQTPGLAASAHEQYF
13	TRBV6-2/TRBV6-3	TRBJ1-1	CASSYWGGTEAFF
15	TRBV7-9	TRBJ2-7	CASSPLGGAVYEQYF
13	TRBV20-1	TRBJ1-1	CSGPGQGNTEAFF
16	TRBV24-1	TRBJ2-1	CATSDSSGRDYNEQFF
13	TRBV11-3	TRBJ2-1	CASSLDLAGEQFF
16	TRBV5-1	TRBJ2-1	CASSLLAGVSYNEQFF
14	TRBV9	TRBJ2-1	CASSTSGRVYEQFF
15	TRBV7-3	TRBJ2-3	CASSLRAGSTDTQNF
14	TRBV29-1	TRBJ2-7	CSVESTGPFSEQYF
14	TRBV24-1	TRBJ2-2	CASELGGGTGELFF
15	TRBV7-3	TRBJ2-2	CASSSGTGGSGELFF
14	TRBV20-1	TRBJ2-7	CSARRMGASYEQYF
15	TRBV5-1	TRBJ2-2	CASSLQGADTGELFF
15	TRBV7-2	TRBJ2-2	CASSLGWAGTGELFF
15	TRBV28	TRBJ1-2	CASSLAGQMAYGYTF
15	TRBV15	TRBJ1-5	CATSRDPGVNQPQHF
17	TRBV5-4	TRBJ2-1	CASSSGLAGRSYNEQFF
16	TRBV6-5	TRBJ1-6	CASSSSGTGVHSPLHF
15	TRBV27	TRBJ2-5	CASSSSGRLQETQYF
14	TRBV7-6	TRBJ2-7	CASSLAPNYYEQYF
17	TRBV7-2	TRBJ2-2	CASSLEALAGDTGELFF
13	TRBV5-1	TRBJ2-5	CASSPAGPETQYF
16	TRBV16	TRBJ2-5	CASSRTSGSISETQYF
14	TRBV5-1	TRBJ2-3	CASSSTSSTDTQYF
18	TRBV5-5	TRBJ1-1	CASSSSPRGQGLNTEAFF
15	TRBV29-1	TRBJ2-7	CSVVPFGTSSYEQYF
11	TRBV6-2/TRBV6-3	TRBJ1-1	CASSYHTEAFF
16	TRBV12-3/TRBV12-4	TRBJ2-7	CASSPSGLLSSYEQYF